Each of the 29 T cell receptor beta chains below was sequenced from the same sample in a study of immune evolution from preneoplasia to lung adenocarcinoma. TCRdb's table, derived via immunoSEQ multiplex PCR, lists solely in-frame clones and lacks some. The repertoire holds roughly 35,000 clones, with 74% as singletons. Material: FFPE invasive lung adenocarcinoma tissue. These receptors were taken from a person in their sixties with lung adenocarcinoma.

This chain links TRBV5-6 with TRBJ2-2; a possible D gene is TRBD1 (5 bases). CDR1 is SGHDT, CDR2 YYEEEE, per germline. The CDR3 is made up of 15 amino acids. V was clipped by 3 bases and J by 0 bases, with 9 bases between them. CDR3 amino acids: CASSWGRTNTGELFF. CDR3 bases: TGTGCCAGCAGCTGGGGCAGGACGAACACCGGGGAGCTGTTTTTT.

The chain combines TRBV19 with TRBJ1-1; TRBD1 matches 7 bases. This CDR3 comprises 15 residues. Losses at the gene ends were 5 bases for V and 11 bases for J; bases not matched to a gene: 17. The germline V gene encodes CDR1 LNHDA and CDR2 SQIVND (reference sequence). The CDR3 sequence is CASSSPGDSSPRAFF. CDR3 coding DNA: TGTGCCAGTAGTTCCCCGGGGGACAGCTCGCCTAGGGCTTTCTTT.

Sample share makes this clone medium-sized. The chain joins TRBV5-6 to TRBJ2-7, with 9 bases aligning to TRBD1. CDR3 length: 15 residues. Germline V lookup: CDR1 SGHDT, CDR2 YYEEEE. V lost 3 bases, J lost 4 bases, and 8 bases stayed unmatched. The chain's CDR3 is CASSYSPGQGYEQYF. CDR3 coding DNA: TGTGCCAGCAGCTACTCCCCCGGACAGGGGTACGAGCAGTACTTC. Looking up the rest from reference TRBV5-6 and TRBJ2-7 gives the full variable domain: DAGVTQSPTHLIKTRGQQVTLRCSPKSGHDTVSWYQQALGQGPQFIFQYYEEEERQRGNFPDRFSGHQFPNYSSELNVNALLLGDSALYLCASSYSPGQGYEQYFGPGTRLTVT.

The rearrangement uses TRBV11-2 and TRBJ1-5, with 7 bases fitting TRBD1. Germline V gene sequence: CDR1 SGHAT, CDR2 FQNNGV. This CDR3 is built from 15 residues. Germline trimming cut 5 bases from V and 5 bases from J; bases unmatched to any gene: 9. The CDR3, as DNA: TGTGCCAGCAGCCAGGGGGGCAGAGCGTATCAGCCCCAGCATTTT. Encoded protein: CASSQGGRAYQPQHF.

The chain combines TRBV10-3 with TRBJ1-5; D is perhaps TRBD1 (5 bases). V lost 3 bases and J lost 0, with 12 bases in between. CDR1 and CDR2 (germline): ENHRY, SYGVKD. The CDR3 totals 16 residues. The CDR3 loop reads CAISDQTANSNQPQHF. The CDR3 DNA is TGTGCCATCAGTGACCAGACAGCAAATAGCAATCAGCCCCAGCATTTT.

This clone occurred a few times. Other DNA sequences in the sample encode the same CDR3. The CDR3 bases are TGTGCCTGGAAAAGGTCTGGAAACACCATATATTTT. It translates to CAWKRSGNTIYF. The chain employs TRBV30 and TRBJ1-3; D ambiguous. The CDR3 covers 12 residues. CDR1 and CDR2 (germline): GTSNPN, SVGIG (reference sequence). V lost 4 bases and J 1 base, leaving 5 bases between the germline ends.

The rearrangement links TRBV28 to TRBJ2-7, with D possibly TRBD2 on 6 matching bases. Trimming removed 3 bases from V and 2 bases from J, with 17 bases in between. Germline CDR1 reads MDHEN; CDR2 reads SYDVKM. The CDR3 loop spans 16 amino acids. CDR3 coding DNA: TGTGCCAGCAGTTTTCGGTTGACTAGTCTAACCTACGAGCAGTACTTC. It is translated as CASSFRLTSLTYEQYF.

The chain links TRBV5-1 to TRBJ2-7; D unclear. Trimming stripped 0 bases from V and 4 bases from J, with 8 bases between. The CDR3 contains 13 residues. Germline CDR1 reads SGHRS; CDR2 reads YFSETQ. The CDR3 sequence is CASSLGARYEQYF. CDR3 coding DNA: TGCGCCAGCAGCTTGGGGGCGCGATACGAGCAGTACTTC.

The chain is built from TRBV6-1 and TRBJ2-1; the match to TRBD2 covers 13 bases. The CDR3 contains 20 residues. V was clipped by 4 bases and J by 4 bases; unmatched bases: 16. Germline CDR1 reads MNHNS; CDR2 reads SASEGT. In DNA, the CDR3 is TGTGCCAGCAGTGGCCTACTAGCGGGAGGGCCCCAGGGAGGTTACAATGAGCAGTTCTTC. Translating gives CASSGLLAGGPQGGYNEQFF.

The chain employs TRBV29-1 and TRBJ2-1; 11 bases line up with TRBD2. The trim removed 8 bases at V and 9 bases at J, leaving 6 bases unmatched. The CDR3 contains 12 residues. Germline V gene sequence: CDR1 SQVTM, CDR2 ANQGSEA. The CDR3 loop reads CSPGLADGEQFF. DNA of the CDR3: TGCAGCCCGGGACTAGCGGACGGTGAGCAGTTCTTC.

This clone was counted a few times. The CDR3 DNA sequence: TGCGCCAGCAGCCAAGGGACTAGCGGATACAATGAGCAGTTCTTC. This translates into CASSQGTSGYNEQFF. The chain couples TRBV10-1 to TRBJ2-1; 11 bases are a match to TRBD2. The germline V gene encodes CDR1 WNHNN and CDR2 SYGVQD (reference sequence). The CDR3 length is 15 residues. Unmatched junction bases numbered 5, after V lost 6 bases and J lost 4 bases.

The chain has TRBV28 and TRBJ2-2, with 8 bases lining up with TRBD2. The CDR3 has 14 amino acids. The V segment lost 10 bases and the J segment 10 bases; nucleotides outside the gene matches: 14. CDR1 and CDR2 (germline): MDHEN, SYDVKM. The CDR3 DNA is TGTGCCACCATAGCGGGATCCATTGGGGAGGAGCTGTTTTTT. As protein: CATIAGSIGEELFF.

V and J are TRBV7-8 and TRBJ1-3, with D hard to call. Trimming cost V 0 bases and J 0 bases, with 9 bases left between them. In germline, CDR1 is SGHVS, CDR2 FQNEAQ. This CDR3 spans 16 amino acids. The CDR3 is CASSLASGSSGNTIYF. DNA of the CDR3: TGTGCCAGCAGCTTAGCGTCCGGGAGCTCTGGAAACACCATATATTTT.

This chain joins TRBV18 and TRBJ2-7, with unresolved D. Germline V lookup: CDR1 KGHSH, CDR2 LQKENI. Trimming left V 0 bases short and J 3 bases short, with 3 bases between. The CDR3 length is 12 residues. As DNA, the CDR3 is TGTGCCAGCTCACCACCAGGCTACGAGCAGTACTTC. It translates to CASSPPGYEQYF.

The chain employs TRBV27 and TRBJ2-3; tentative D call: TRBD1 (6 bases). This CDR3 comprises 14 residues. In germline, CDR1 is MNHEY, CDR2 SMNVEV (reference sequence). V dropped 3 bases and J dropped 4 bases, with 11 bases sitting between them. CDR3: CASSFVWGPDTQYF. Here the CDR3 DNA reads TGTGCCAGCAGTTTTGTCTGGGGGCCAGATACGCAGTATTTT.

The chain is built from TRBV6-5 and TRBJ2-5, with a weak D call TRBD1 (6 bases). The CDR3 runs 15 residues. V lost 6 bases to trimming and J lost 0 bases, with 14 bases between them. From germline, CDR1 is MNHEY and CDR2 SVGAGI. The CDR3 nucleotides read TGTGCCAGCAGACGGACAGACCTTAACCAAGAGACCCAGTACTTC. Amino acid sequence: CASRRTDLNQETQYF.

The chain combines TRBV2 with TRBJ2-2; D is possibly TRBD1 or TRBD2 (5 bases each). Germline values: CDR1 SNHLY, CDR2 FYNNEI. The CDR3 is made up of 14 amino acids. The V gene lost 6 bases and the J gene lost 7 bases, with 15 bases spanning the gap. This CDR3 reads CASRRDEVNGELFF. The DNA of the CDR3 is TGTGCCAGCAGACGGGACGAGGTCAACGGGGAGCTGTTTTTT. The variable domain in full, completed from reference TRBV2 and TRBJ2-2, reads EPEVTQTPSHQVTQMGQEVILRCVPISNHLYFYWYRQILGQKVEFLVSFYNNEISEKSEIFDDQFSVERPDGSNFTLKIRSTKLEDSAMYFCASRRDEVNGELFFGEGSRLTVL.

The rearrangement links TRBV11-3 to TRBJ1-2, with D perhaps TRBD1 (6 bases). Germline V CDR1 and CDR2: SGHNT, YENEEA. Deletions cut 5 bases from V and 7 bases from J, with 11 bases between. The CDR3 consists of 12 residues. The CDR3 DNA reads TGTGCCAGCAGCACAGGGCGTGCTGGCTACACCTTC. Translation: CASSTGRAGYTF.

This clone was observed a handful of times. This chain links TRBV19 with TRBJ1-5; no firm D call. The CDR3 spans 15 residues. Trimming stripped 3 bases from V and 6 bases from J, with 15 bases between. Germline CDR1 and CDR2: LNHDA and SQIVND (reference sequence). CDR3 loop: CASSIGRSTGQPQHF. The CDR3, as DNA: TGTGCCAGTAGTATCGGCAGGTCCACGGGTCAGCCCCAGCATTTT.

This clone was counted a few times. This chain joins TRBV18 and TRBJ2-1, with 8 bases fitting TRBD1. In germline, CDR1 is KGHSH, CDR2 LQKENI. V lost 3 bases to trimming and J lost 9 bases; unmatched junction nucleotides: 10. The CDR3 contains 15 residues. The CDR3 DNA reads TGTGCCAGCTCACCTCTTGGACAGGGAAGGGCTGAGCAGTTCTTC. As protein: CASSPLGQGRAEQFF.

Relative to its sample, this clone is medium-sized. The chain uses TRBV28 and TRBJ2-2; D ambiguous. CDR3 length: 14 amino acids. Trimming took off 1 base at V and 4 bases at J, with 7 bases between the two ends. Germline values: CDR1 MDHEN, CDR2 SYDVKM. The CDR3 loop is CASSLSRSTGELFF. In nucleotides, the CDR3 is TGTGCCAGCAGTTTATCCCGGTCCACCGGGGAGCTGTTTTTT.

The chain is built from TRBV6-7 and TRBJ1-4; 7 nucleotides line up with TRBD1. TRBV6-7 is an open reading frame, and its role is uncertain. The CDR3 runs to 16 residues. The CDR3 is CGGSYAGTEVNEKLFF. The CDR3 nucleotides are TGTGGGGGCAGTTATGCCGGGACAGAGGTCAATGAAAAACTGTTTTTT.

The chain employs TRBV12-5 and TRBJ2-3; TRBD2 aligns across 7 bases. V lost 0 bases, J lost 0 bases, and 3 bases stayed unmatched. The length of the CDR3 is 16 residues. Germline loops: CDR1 LGHNT, CDR2 FRNRAP. The CDR3 DNA sequence: TGTGCTAGTGGTTTGGTACTCGGGGGGAGCACAGATACGCAGTATTTT. Its protein product is CASGLVLGGSTDTQYF.

V gene TRBV27 combines with J gene TRBJ1-1; D unclear. This CDR3 spans 15 amino acids. CDR1 MNHEY and CDR2 SMNVEV come from the germline V gene (reference sequence). With 4 bases removed from V and 1 base from J, the gap between germline ends came to 13 bases. The CDR3 spells CASSSARGPNTEAFF. Here the CDR3 DNA reads TGTGCCAGCAGTTCAGCTAGAGGACCGAACACTGAAGCTTTCTTT.

This clone showed up just once. This chain joins TRBV7-9 and TRBJ2-7, with D unclear. Germline-derived CDR1 and CDR2 are SEHNR and FQNEAQ (reference sequence). This CDR3 has 13 amino acids. The germline V and J ends were trimmed by 5 bases and 6 bases, with 14 bases remaining between them. The CDR3 loop is CASSPLDSTEQYF. DNA for the CDR3: TGTGCCAGCAGCCCGCTAGACTCGACCGAGCAGTACTTC.

This clone was found once. The CDR3 coding sequence is TGTGCCAGCAGTTTACTTTACAGCGGGACTTTCTTT. Amino acid sequence: CASSLLYSGTFF. The V gene is TRBV28, the J gene TRBJ1-1; D uncertain. Trimming took 2 bases from V and 12 from J, leaving 13 bases between them. The germline V gene has CDR1 MDHEN and CDR2 SYDVKM. The CDR3 covers 12 residues.

The chain links TRBV13 to TRBJ1-2, with 7 nucleotides matching TRBD1. The CDR3 covers 13 residues. Germline loops: CDR1 PRHDT, CDR2 FYEKMQ (reference sequence). Trimming cost V 2 bases and J 9 bases; bases outside gene matches: 6. CDR3: CASSLSRGGSYTF. CDR3 nucleotides: TGTGCCAGCAGCTTATCCAGGGGGGGGAGCTACACCTTC.

The rearrangement uses TRBV11-3 and TRBJ2-5, with 11 nucleotides matching TRBD2. The germline CDR1 and CDR2 sequences are SGHNT and YENEEA. Losses at the gene ends were 1 base for V and 2 bases for J; bases not matched to a gene: 3. The CDR3 covers 16 residues. The DNA of the CDR3 is TGTGCCAGCAGCTTAGGACTAGCGGGAATTCAAGAGACCCAGTACTTC. It encodes CASSLGLAGIQETQYF.

This clone was seen just once. The V call is TRBV30, the J call TRBJ1-2; unclear D gene. Germline V gene lookup returns CDR1 GTSNPN and CDR2 SVGIG (reference sequence). V lost 5 bases to trimming and J lost 3 bases, with 16 bases between them. There are 14 residues in the CDR3. CDR3 coding DNA: TGTGCCTGGGCCCCCCTAGGAGGGTACTATGGCTACACCTTC. This translates into CAWAPLGGYYGYTF.